This entry describes one T cell receptor (beta chain). The same CDR3 is also encoded by other DNA sequences in this sample. This sample is drawn from a study of shared clonotypes between healthy human individuals. The V end was cut by 1 base, the J end by 1 base, with 5 bases between. Per germline, CDR1 LNHDA and CDR2 SQIVND (reference sequence). This CDR3 is built from 14 residues. TCRdb keeps only in-frame clones here, not all; method: immunoSEQ multiplex PCR. The sample records 1,500,000 or so clones, approximately 98.5% being singletons. The specimen sequenced was naive CD4+ T cells sorted from blood. The subset denotes: CD45RA+ positively selected. V gene TRBV19 combines with J gene TRBJ2-1; unclear D gene. This TCR derives from a man aged 30 to 45 in good health. The CDR3 nucleotides are TGTGCCAGTAGTATAGGTGGGTCCTACAATGAGCAGTTCTTC. Translation gives CASSIGGSYNEQFF.